This TCR beta chain stems from a study of cytomegalovirus exposure and HLA in healthy donors. Study background: The same platform was used for the roughly 120 validation repertoires as for the 666 first-cohort repertoires, as reported in a later analysis.

It was the approximately 130-subject validation cohort, separate from the roughly 700-subject first cohort, to which the donors belonged. As to this clone: What it recognizes is unknown.

Losses at the gene ends were 6 bases for V and 5 bases for J; bases not matched to a gene: 8. CDR1 MNHEY and CDR2 SMNVEV come from the germline V gene (reference sequence). The CDR3 runs to 15 residues. Overall study findings and caveats: Cytomegalovirus status, reportedly, was diagnosed with high specificity and sensitivity by the classifier.

TCRdb's table, derived via immunoSEQ multiplex PCR, lists solely in-frame clones and lacks some. The sample shows 55,000 to 80,000 clones, 85% to 95% of them seen only once. The rearrangement joins TRBV27 to TRBJ2-5, with 11 bases aligning to TRBD1. The source of this sequence is a young man in good health and CMV-seronegative. The sequencing input was PBMCs. The CDR3 loop is CASRPIRTGGETQYF. The CDR3 DNA reads as TGTGCCAGCAGGCCTATCCGGACAGGGGGCGAGACCCAGTACTTC.